These T cell receptor beta chains were read from a single sample in a study of control samples from healthy donors and cancer patients. TCRdb's table, derived via immunoSEQ multiplex PCR, lists solely in-frame clones and lacks some. The table includes about 89,000 clones, about 84% detected once. The sequencing sample was made of blood. All receptors derive from a woman between 40 and 50 years old in good health. The CDR3 runs from the conserved cysteine through the conserved F or W. A D gene is named only where the DNA matches it firmly. Expanded clones are given a class, and other clones once, few, many or no size at all.

DNA | CDR3 | J | V | size | D
TGCGCCAGCAGCGTACAGACGGTTGGGCCCCAGCATTTT | CASSVQTVGPQHF | TRBJ1-5 | TRBV4-1 | - | -
TGTGCCAGCAGCGACAGGCCCTATGGCTACACCTTC | CASSDRPYGYTF | TRBJ1-2 | TRBV12-3/TRBV12-4 | - | -
TGTGCCAGCAGCCTCGGACAGGGGATGTACTTC | CASSLGQGMYF | TRBJ2-7 | TRBV3-1/TRBV3-2 | - | TRBD1
TGTGCCAGCAGCCAAAGCCCTTCATCCGTCTACGAGCAGTACTTC | CASSQSPSSVYEQYF | TRBJ2-7 | TRBV4-2 | - | -
TGTGCCAGCAGTCCGCGATTCAGCGGGGGCCCCTTTCACTCCTACAATGAGCAGTTCTTC | CASSPRFSGGPFHSYNEQFF | TRBJ2-1 | TRBV6-2/TRBV6-3 | once | TRBD2
TGTGCCAGCAGCCACCTGGCGGGACGGGCCTCTGAAGCTTTCTTT | CASSHLAGRASEAFF | TRBJ1-1 | TRBV13 | - | -
TGTGCCAGCAGCTTGTTTCTCGCGGGGGGGCAAGGTGAGCAGTTCTTC | CASSLFLAGGQGEQFF | TRBJ2-1 | TRBV5-6 | - | TRBD2
TGCGCCAGCAGCCCCCCCTCAAGCTACAGGACGGTTAGGCCCGGCGAGCAGTACTTC | CASSPPSSYRTVRPGEQYF | TRBJ2-7 | TRBV4-1 | - | -
TGTGCCAGCAGCCTGGGGACAGTGCCTGAAGCTTTCTTT | CASSLGTVPEAFF | TRBJ1-1 | TRBV6-4 | - | TRBD1
TGTGCCAGCGGACAGGGGGCTATCGGGGAGCTGTTTTTT | CASGQGAIGELFF | TRBJ2-2 | TRBV7-2 | - | TRBD1
TGTGCCTGGAGTCGAACTCGTAGCGGTACTTCCTACGAGCAGTACTTC | CAWSRTRSGTSYEQYF | TRBJ2-7 | TRBV30 | - | -
TGTGCCAGCAGCACGGGGGGCAGGGGCACAGTGAAGACCCAGTACTTC | CASSTGGRGTVKTQYF | TRBJ2-5 | TRBV7-9 | - | -
TGCGCCAGCAGCTTGGACGGACTAGCGTTTTACGGCACAGATACGCAGTATTTT | CASSLDGLAFYGTDTQYF | TRBJ2-3 | TRBV5-1 | - | TRBD2
TGTGCCAGCTCACCAGGTAACTTGAACACTGAAGCTTTCTTT | CASSPGNLNTEAFF | TRBJ1-1 | TRBV18 | once | -
TGTGCCATCAGTGAAAACTCTGGAAACACCATATATTTT | CAISENSGNTIYF | TRBJ1-3 | TRBV10-3 | - | -
TGTGCCAGCAGCTTAGTGAACAGCAGGAACTATGGCTACACCTTC | CASSLVNSRNYGYTF | TRBJ1-2 | TRBV7-9 | once | -
TGTGCCAGCAGCCTTTGGACTAGCGGGGGGGTACTTGAGCAGTTCTTC | CASSLWTSGGVLEQFF | TRBJ2-1 | TRBV11-3 | - | TRBD2
TGTGCCAGCTCACGTACTAGAGGGGCGGAGCGCTATGGCTACACCTTC | CASSRTRGAERYGYTF | TRBJ1-2 | TRBV18 | - | -
TGTGCCAGCAGCCCGCCCGGGACTAGCGGGGGGCCTCTATACAATGAGCAGTTCTTC | CASSPPGTSGGPLYNEQFF | TRBJ2-1 | TRBV11-3 | - | TRBD2
TGTGCCAGCAGCTTTTTGGCAGGTAATCAGCCCCAGCATTTT | CASSFLAGNQPQHF | TRBJ1-5 | TRBV7-2 | - | -
TGTGCCAGCAGCCTCGGGACAGGGATCACTGAAGCTTTCTTT | CASSLGTGITEAFF | TRBJ1-1 | TRBV5-4 | - | TRBD1
TGTGCCAGCAGTGAGCCAACAGGGGGCAATGGCTACACCTTC | CASSEPTGGNGYTF | TRBJ1-2 | TRBV6-2/TRBV6-3 | - | TRBD1
TGTGCCAGCGGAGGTGGACAGGGGGGAGCTAACTATGGCTACACCTTC | CASGGGQGGANYGYTF | TRBJ1-2 | TRBV9 | medium-sized | TRBD1
TGTGCCATCAGAGGACAGGGAGACTCCTACGAGCAGTACTTC | CAIRGQGDSYEQYF | TRBJ2-7 | TRBV10-3 | - | TRBD1
TGTGCCAGCAGAGGACGGACGGCGAACACCGGGGAGCTGTTTTTT | CASRGRTANTGELFF | TRBJ2-2 | TRBV6-5 | - | -
TGTGCCAGCAGAAGGGACAGCATGAACACTGAAGCTTTCTTT | CASRRDSMNTEAFF | TRBJ1-1 | TRBV6-5 | - | TRBD1
TGTGCCAGTAGCACCCCTAGGACAGCGGGATTAGATACGCAGTATTTT | CASSTPRTAGLDTQYF | TRBJ2-3 | TRBV19 | few | -
TGTGCCAGCAGCTTAGTTAGGAGCACCGGGGAGCTGTTTTTT | CASSLVRSTGELFF | TRBJ2-2 | TRBV7-8 | - | -
TGTGCCAGCAGCCAAGAGGGGATGGGGAGGGGCCGGACAGATACGCAGTATTTT | CASSQEGMGRGRTDTQYF | TRBJ2-3 | TRBV3-1/TRBV3-2 | few | TRBD2
TGTGCCAGCGGCCATGACAGAGCCTATAATTCACCCCTCCACTTT | CASGHDRAYNSPLHF | TRBJ1-6 | TRBV27 | few | -
TGTGCCTGGAGTGTAGGATCCGGCTCCTACAATGAGCAGTTCTTC | CAWSVGSGSYNEQFF | TRBJ2-1 | TRBV30 | once | -
TGTGCCACTTTCGGGGGCGGGGAGTACAATGAGCAGTTCTTC | CATFGGGEYNEQFF | TRBJ2-1 | TRBV19 | - | -
TGTGCCTGGAGCTTACAGGTTAATGAAAAACTGTTTTTT | CAWSLQVNEKLFF | TRBJ1-4 | TRBV30 | - | -
TGTGCCAGCAGCCCCTGGGGACAGGGAAGAGAGACCCAGTACTTC | CASSPWGQGRETQYF | TRBJ2-5 | TRBV7-6 | - | TRBD1
TGTGCCAGCAGATCAACAGGGGGCGCCGGCTATGGCTACACCTTC | CASRSTGGAGYGYTF | TRBJ1-2 | TRBV6-5 | few | TRBD1
TGTGCCAGCAGCGTAGAAACCGACACTGAAGCTTTCTTT | CASSVETDTEAFF | TRBJ1-1 | TRBV9 | - | -
TGTGCCAGCAGCCACTACCAGCGGCTAGCGGGGGGGCCGGTGAATGAGCAGTTCTTC | CASSHYQRLAGGPVNEQFF | TRBJ2-1 | TRBV14 | - | TRBD2
TGTGCCACCAACGCCGACAGGGGGAACGAAAACACCATATATTTT | CATNADRGNENTIYF | TRBJ1-3 | TRBV24-1 | - | TRBD1
TGTGCCAGTAGTATAGGACCCAGTAACACTGAAGCTTTCTTT | CASSIGPSNTEAFF | TRBJ1-1 | TRBV19 | - | -
TGTGCCAGCAGTGAATCCGGGGGCTATGGCTACACCTTC | CASSESGGYGYTF | TRBJ1-2 | TRBV6-1 | - | -